The 28 T cell receptor beta chains in this list originate from one sample, sequenced in a study of response to subunit inactivated influenza vaccine. TCRdb reprocessed the RT-PCR reads via MiXCR and lists one record per CDR3 protein. This table has about 180,000 distinct CDR3 sequences, roughly 8.7% appearing once. The material sequenced was non-naive T cells sorted from PBMCs, taken on the day of vaccination. These receptors originate from a man aged 50-60 years who received an inactivated influenza vaccine.

Ten or more counts support this clonotype. The V and J genes are TRBV20-1 and TRBJ2-3, with 10 nucleotides matching TRBD2. This CDR3 is built from 15 residues. Trimming removed 3 bases from V and 2 bases from J; junction bases left unmatched: 5. CDR1 and CDR2 from the germline V gene are DFQATT and SNEGSKA (reference sequence). The CDR3 coding sequence is TGCAGTGCTAGGGCCGGACTAGCGGACACAGATACGCAGTATTTT. It yields the protein CSARAGLADTDTQYF.

This clonotype has ten or more counts. The chain links TRBV12-3 or TRBV12-4 to TRBJ1-5; D is ambiguous. The germline V and J ends were trimmed by 1 base and 3 bases, with 7 bases remaining between them. The CDR3 spans 14 residues. CDR3 in DNA: TGTGCCAGCAGTTTAGGGCAGTCCAATCAGCCCCAGCATTTT. The encoded protein is CASSLGQSNQPQHF.

The V call is TRBV3-1, the J call TRBJ2-7; D is ambiguous. Germline loops: CDR1 LGHDT, CDR2 YNNKEL (reference sequence). V shed 1 base and J shed 2 bases, with 15 bases lying between them. The CDR3 covers 16 residues. The chain's CDR3 is CASSQALVAGAYEQYF. CDR3 coding DNA: TGTGCCAGCAGCCAAGCGTTAGTGGCAGGAGCCTACGAGCAGTACTTC.

This clonotype has at least ten counts. The chain links TRBV29-1 to TRBJ2-3; tentative D call: TRBD1 (5 bases). From germline, CDR1 is SQVTM and CDR2 ANQGSEA. The ends were cut back, 4 bases at V and 3 bases at J, with 11 bases in the middle. The CDR3 runs to 13 residues. CDR3 in amino acids: CSVAQGSTDTQYF. CDR3 DNA sequence: TGCAGCGTTGCGCAGGGCTCAACAGATACGCAGTATTTT.

This clonotype showed up many times. The rearrangement links TRBV5-1 to TRBJ1-1, with TRBD1 matching over 7 bases. V shed 0 bases and J 10 bases; nucleotides not matched to a gene: 9. The CDR3 is made up of 14 amino acids. Germline-derived CDR1 and CDR2 are SGHRS and YFSETQ. The CDR3 sequence is CASSLGSRGDRAFF. As DNA, the CDR3 is TGCGCCAGCAGCTTGGGCTCCAGGGGGGATAGAGCTTTCTTT. The full variable domain, in which reference TRBV5-1 and TRBJ1-1 provide the parts outside the CDR3, is KAGVTQTPRYLIKTRGQQVTLSCSPISGHRSVSWYQQTPGQGLQFLFEYFSETQRNKGNFPGRFSGRQFSNSRSEMNVSTLELGDSALYLCASSLGSRGDRAFFGQGTRLTVV.

The chain couples TRBV6-2 or TRBV6-3 to TRBJ1-1; 9 bases are shared with TRBD1. CDR1 and CDR2 from the germline V gene are MNHEY and SVGEGT. The CDR3 contains 14 residues. The ends lost 5 bases at V and 4 bases at J; junction bases unmatched: 5. The chain's CDR3 is CASSPWTGVTEAFF. The DNA for the CDR3 is TGTGCCAGCAGTCCCTGGACAGGGGTCACTGAAGCTTTCTTT.

This clonotype was observed many times. This sequence joins TRBV7-9 and TRBJ2-2; D is unresolved. CDR1 is SEHNR, CDR2 FQNEAQ, per germline (reference sequence). The V gene lost 6 bases and the J gene lost 3 bases, with 5 bases spanning the gap. This CDR3 is built from 12 residues. The CDR3 is CASSLYTGELFF. CDR3 nucleotide sequence: TGTGCCAGCAGTCTATACACCGGGGAGCTGTTTTTT. Looking up the rest from reference TRBV7-9 and TRBJ2-2 gives the full variable domain: DTGVSQNPRHKITKRGQNVTFRCDPISEHNRLYWYRQTLGQGPEFLTYFQNEAQLEKSRLLSDRFSAERPKGSFSTLEIQRTEQGDSAMYLCASSLYTGELFFGEGSRLTVL.

This clonotype was seen more than once but under ten times. The chain combines TRBV5-1 with TRBJ2-7; 7 bases match TRBD1. V gave up 4 bases and J gave up 6 bases; unmatched junction bases: 10. CDR3 length: 14 residues. The V gene's germline CDR1 is SGHRS and CDR2 YFSETQ. As DNA, the CDR3 is TGCGCCAGCAGCACCCGAAACTCAGGGGGCGAGCAGTACTTC. Translation gives CASSTRNSGGEQYF.

There are a few counts of this clonotype. The gene calls are TRBV14 and TRBJ2-7; D is possibly TRBD1 (6 bases). In germline, CDR1 is SGHDN, CDR2 FVKESK. The length of the CDR3 is 11 residues. V lost 6 bases and J 8 bases, leaving 11 bases between the germline ends. The CDR3 nucleotides are TGTGCCAGCAGGCAGGGGATCAAGCAGTACTTC. This gives the protein CASRQGIKQYF.

In its sample, this clonotype was seen a few times. The chain has TRBV7-6 and TRBJ2-3; no definite D call. This CDR3 region has 12 residues. Trimming left V 1 base short and J 11 bases short, with 10 bases between. Germline values: CDR1 SGHVS, CDR2 FNYEAQ. CDR3 DNA sequence: TGTGCCAGCAGCTTAGAGATGGGCCTGCAGTATTTT. It yields the protein CASSLEMGLQYF. Combining the CDR3 with reference TRBV7-6 and TRBJ2-3 gives the whole variable domain GAGVSQSPRYKVTKRGQDVALRCDPISGHVSLYWYRQALGQGPEFLTYFNYEAQQDKSGLPNDRFSAERPEGSISTLTIQRTEQRDSAMYRCASSLEMGLQYFGPGTRLTVL.

This clonotype has ten or more counts. This CDR3 is CASSPTLSASGNTIYF. Written as DNA, the CDR3 is TGTGCCAGCTCACCAACTCTCTCCGCCTCTGGAAACACCATATATTTT. The chain couples TRBV18 to TRBJ1-3; D gene ambiguous. This CDR3 has 16 residues. V was shortened by 2 bases and J by 0 bases, with 11 bases between the two germline ends. Germline V gives CDR1 KGHSH, CDR2 LQKENI.

This clonotype was seen many times. V usage is TRBV24-1 and J usage is TRBJ2-5; D gene unclear. The V and J ends lost 0 bases and 3 bases respectively, with 4 bases between them. Germline CDR1 KGHDR, CDR2 SFDVKD. The CDR3 is 13 amino acids. The CDR3 bases are TGTGCCACCAGTGATTTGTCAGAAGAGACCCAGTACTTC. Translated: CATSDLSEETQYF.

V gene TRBV28 combines with J gene TRBJ2-2; D gene ambiguous. The germline V gene has CDR1 MDHEN and CDR2 SYDVKM. V lost 3 bases, J lost 7 bases, and 12 bases lay in between. The CDR3 covers 14 residues. This CDR3 reads CASSFFTTGGELFF. In DNA, the CDR3 is TGTGCCAGCAGTTTTTTTACGACCGGCGGGGAGCTGTTTTTT.

This sequence joins TRBV15 and TRBJ1-6, with a tentative D call TRBD1 (5 bases). CDR1 and CDR2 (germline): LNHNV, YYDKDF (reference sequence). Between the trimmed V and J ends, which lost 5 bases and 7 bases, there was a span of 12 bases. The CDR3 totals 14 residues. CDR3 bases: TGTGCCACCAGCTCCCAGACAGAAAATTCACCCCTCCACTTT. Residues: CATSSQTENSPLHF.

This clonotype was seen many times. The chain has TRBV10-3 and TRBJ1-3; a weak D match, TRBD1 (5 bases). This CDR3 spans 15 amino acids. Trimming pared 2 bases from V and 2 bases from J, leaving 10 bases between. CDR1 and CDR2 from the germline V gene are ENHRY and SYGVKD. CDR3 amino acids: CAISEGGYAGNTIYF. Written as DNA, the CDR3 is TGTGCCATCAGTGAGGGGGGTTATGCTGGAAACACCATATATTTT.

This clonotype was seen only a few times. The chain joins TRBV4-2 to TRBJ2-3; tentatively, D is TRBD2 (5 bases). V lost 1 base and J 1 base, leaving 9 bases between the germline ends. From germline, CDR1 is LGHNA and CDR2 YNFKEQ. This CDR3 is built from 15 residues. The CDR3 nucleotides are TGTGCCAGCAGCCAAGGGGATAGCGGCACAGATACGCAGTATTTT. It codes for CASSQGDSGTDTQYF.

This clonotype occurred a few times. The chain couples TRBV6-2 or TRBV6-3 to TRBJ1-5, with D uncertain. In germline, CDR1 is MNHEY, CDR2 SVGEGT. The CDR3 spans 14 residues. Trimming stripped 2 bases from V and 3 bases from J, with 8 bases between. CDR3 amino acids: CASSYGSDNQPQHF. DNA for the CDR3: TGTGCCAGCAGTTACGGCTCCGACAATCAGCCCCAGCATTTT.

Comments on this clonotype: The germline gene is not matched at one end of the junction; a read error may be the cause. The J gene is TRBJ1-1, the V gene TRBV9; tentative D call: TRBD1 (5 bases). Germline lookup yields CDR1 SGDLS and CDR2 YYNGEE. The CDR3 consists of 18 residues. DNA of the CDR3: TGTGTCAGCAGCGACGCGACTTTCTCGGGACGGCGGGACACTGAAGCTTTCTTT. This codes for CVSSDATFSGRRDTEAFF.

This clonotype was counted only a few times. This sequence joins TRBV28 and TRBJ1-1; TRBD1 aligns across 8 bases. Looked up from germline, CDR1 is MDHEN and CDR2 is SYDVKM. With 5 bases clipped from V and 1 base from J, the junction kept 6 bases outside the gene matches. This CDR3 comprises 15 residues. The CDR3 nucleotides are TGTGCCAGCAGTAGGCGGACAGGGAAGAACACTGAAGCTTTCTTT. Encoded protein: CASSRRTGKNTEAFF.

This clonotype came up many times. The V call is TRBV7-6, the J call TRBJ2-7; D is perhaps TRBD1 or TRBD2 (5 bases each). Germline-derived CDR1 and CDR2 are SGHVS and FNYEAQ. Trimming stripped 1 base from V and 7 bases from J, with 14 bases between. This CDR3 has 14 residues. The CDR3 sequence is CASSLGGGWGEQYF. CDR3 bases: TGTGCCAGCAGCTTAGGGGGTGGTTGGGGGGAGCAGTACTTC.

V gene TRBV2 combines with J gene TRBJ2-1; TRBD1 matches at 7 bases. The CDR3 spans 17 residues. With V trimmed by 6 bases and J by 7 bases, 18 bases remained unmatched. Germline values: CDR1 SNHLY, CDR2 FYNNEI. CDR3 bases: TGTGCCAGCAGCCGCCGACAGGGTATAGGGTCGGAAAATGAGCAGTTCTTC. Translation: CASSRRQGIGSENEQFF.

The table lists this clonotype with many counts. The gene calls are TRBV20-1 and TRBJ2-3; TRBD2 might be the D (6 bases). Germline V lookup: CDR1 DFQATT, CDR2 SNEGSKA (reference sequence). This CDR3 region has 15 residues. V was clipped by 0 bases and J by 2 bases, with 12 bases between them. The CDR3 DNA reads as TGCAGTGCTAGAGATAGGAGGGCCTTCACAGATACGCAGTATTTT. Protein sequence: CSARDRRAFTDTQYF.

The chain joins TRBV27 to TRBJ2-1; no definite D call. The CDR3 length is 14 residues. Germline V lookup: CDR1 MNHEY, CDR2 SMNVEV (reference sequence). Deletions cut 1 base from V and 5 bases from J, with 9 bases between. CDR3 amino acids: CASSLLNSHNEQFF. CDR3 coding DNA: TGTGCCAGCAGTTTATTGAACAGTCACAATGAGCAGTTCTTC.

This clonotype came up a few times. J is TRBJ2-7 and V is TRBV18; 7 bases match TRBD2. CDR1 is KGHSH, CDR2 LQKENI, per germline. V lost 3 bases and J lost 5; bases outside the gene matches: 10. CDR3 length: 15 residues. The CDR3 nucleotides read TGTGCCAGCTCACCTCCGGGACTACCGCCTGACGAGCAGTACTTC. It is translated as CASSPPGLPPDEQYF.

This clonotype was seen many times. The V call is TRBV5-1, the J call TRBJ2-4, with 9 bases fitting TRBD2. The V and J ends lost 4 bases and 2 bases, in that order; junction bases with no gene match: 7. CDR3 length: 16 amino acids. Germline V gene lookup returns CDR1 SGHRS and CDR2 YFSETQ. The CDR3 DNA follows: TGCGCCAGCAGCGCGGGACTAGCCCTAACCAAAAACATTCAGTACTTC. Translating it yields CASSAGLALTKNIQYF.

In the case of this clonotype: This could be a read error, since a much larger clone is one nucleotide away. The chain carries TRBV20-1 and TRBJ2-2; weak D call: TRBD2 (6 bases). Germline values: CDR1 DFQATT, CDR2 SNEGSKA (reference sequence). The CDR3 is made up of 14 amino acids. The CDR3 DNA sequence: TGCAGTGCTAGAGTACCAGAGTCGGGCGGGGTGCTGTTTTTT. It codes for CSARVPESGGVLFF.

This clonotype has a handful of counts. The chain recombines TRBV2 with TRBJ2-3, with unresolved D. The V and J ends lost 5 bases and 3 bases respectively, with 6 bases between them. CDR3 size: 12 residues. CDR1 and CDR2 (germline): SNHLY, FYNNEI. The CDR3 sequence: CASSSTTDTQYF. The DNA of the CDR3 is TGTGCCAGCAGTTCGACAACAGATACGCAGTATTTT.

The V call is TRBV19, the J call TRBJ1-1, with D perhaps TRBD1 (5 bases). V dropped 3 bases and J dropped 2 bases, with 10 bases sitting between them. CDR3 length: 14 residues. CDR1 and CDR2 (germline): LNHDA, SQIVND (reference sequence). CDR3 bases: TGTGCCAGTAGTATGGGGCGGAGTAACACTGAAGCTTTCTTT. Its translation is CASSMGRSNTEAFF.